Listed here are 30 T cell receptor beta chains from one sample, sequenced in a study of tumor-infiltrating lymphocytes in oesophageal squamous cell carcinoma (dated by TCRdb to the mid-2010s). Library method: PCR. Sequencing instrument: Illumina HiSeq 2000. In-frame beta chains were kept once TCRdb had trimmed the public reads at Q25 with fastp and called clones with MiXCR. CDR3 protein sequences are deduplicated, and each keeps its most common genes and DNA. In this sample the table shows around 6,400 distinct CDR3 sequences, roughly 14% of which occur a single time. More than 15% of the sample is taken by the ten largest. Sequencing input: esophageal tumor tissue. The receptors stem from a male donor with esophageal squamous cell carcinoma.

Comment on this clonotype: The missing conserved phenylalanine or tryptophan at the end of this CDR3 makes a read error likely. The limits of the CDR3 on the DNA are not certain, so only TCRdb's listed CDR3 is given. V and J are TRBV6-1 and TRBJ2-1; TRBD1 is taken as the D call from the table, unchecked against the DNA. Germline CDR1 MNHNS, CDR2 SASEGT. The CDR3 adds up to 17 amino acids, both ends counted. The CDR3 protein is CASSQTTGQGEEQYFGN.

In this sample, this clonotype is medium-sized (0.01 to 0.1%). J is TRBJ2-5 and V is TRBV7-9; D is unresolved. The CDR3 has 14 residues. CDR1 and CDR2 from the germline V gene are SEHNR and FQNEAQ (reference sequence). V dropped 1 base and J dropped 2 bases, with 8 bases sitting between them. CDR3 bases: TGTGCCAGCAGCTTAGTTGGAAGACAAGAGACCCAGTACTTC. Its translation: CASSLVGRQETQYF.

On this clonotype: A much larger clone lies one base from this, so it may be a read error. The J gene is TRBJ1-2, the V gene TRBV5-1; possibly TRBD1 for D (5 bases). This CDR3 contains 13 residues. Germline V gene data show CDR1 as SGHRS and CDR2 as YFSETQ. Trimming removed 0 bases from V and 2 bases from J, with 5 bases in between. CDR3 in amino acids: CASSLDRNYGYTF. The CDR3 DNA sequence: TGCGCCAGCAGCTTGGACAGGAACTATGGCTACACCTTC.

Many counts were recorded for this clonotype. The chain employs TRBV6-4 and TRBJ1-1; possible D gene TRBD1, 6 bases. The CDR3 spans 14 residues. Between the trimmed V and J ends, which lost 6 bases and 4 bases, there was a span of 15 bases. Germline CDR1 MRHNA, CDR2 SNTAGT. In nucleotides, the CDR3 is TGTGCCAGCAGCAAAACAGGGAAGGGCACTGAAGCTTTCTTT. This sequence encodes CASSKTGKGTEAFF.

This clonotype came up many times. The chain is built from TRBV12-3 or TRBV12-4 and TRBJ2-5; 8 bases match TRBD2. V gave up 5 bases and J gave up 7 bases; unmatched junction bases: 9. The CDR3 totals 14 residues. CDR3 sequence: CASSAGGGGGTQYF. For the CDR3, the DNA is TGTGCCAGCAGTGCCGGGGGGGGAGGCGGGACCCAGTACTTC.

Many counts were recorded for this clonotype. The chain carries TRBV12-3 or TRBV12-4 and TRBJ1-2; D is uncertain. Trimming shortened V by 1 base and J by 7 bases, and 10 bases separated the two germline ends. CDR3 length: 13 residues. The CDR3 nucleotides read TGTGCCAGCAGTTTAGAGAGGACTTCTGGCTACACCTTC. Its protein is CASSLERTSGYTF.

This clonotype is medium-sized in the sample. At one boundary the junction diverges from the germline segment, which might be a read error. The V and J genes are TRBV7-7 and TRBJ2-7, with 8 bases aligning to TRBD2. In germline, CDR1 is SSHAT, CDR2 FNYEAQ (reference sequence). This CDR3 has 14 amino acids. CDR3 coding DNA: TGTGCTAGCAGCTCCCAGCGGGGGAGTTACGAGCAGTACTTC. It encodes CASSSQRGSYEQYF. Filled out from reference TRBV7-7 and TRBJ2-7, the complete variable domain reads GAGVSQSPRYKVTKRGQDVTLRCDPISSHATLYWYQQALGQGPEFLTYFNYEAQPDKSGLPSDRFSAERPEGSISTLTIQRTEQRDSAMYRCASSSQRGSYEQYFGPGTRLTVT.

This clonotype was seen only a few times. The conserved phenylalanine or tryptophan is not found at the CDR3 terminus, so this likely reflects a read error. It is unclear where the CDR3 begins or ends on the DNA, so no DNA is shown, and the CDR3 is as TCRdb lists it. The chain combines TRBV11-1 with TRBJ2-7; the table's D call, TRBD1, was not checked against the DNA. Termini included, the CDR3 measures 21 amino acids. CDR1 and CDR2 from the germline V gene are SGHAT and FQDESV (reference sequence). The chain's CDR3 is CASSPRLGQGGPSAYGYTFGS.

This clonotype turned up a few times. Given the absence of the conserved phenylalanine or tryptophan at the CDR3 end, a read error is likely. The DNA is omitted, as the CDR3 cannot be located on it reliably, and the CDR3 follows TCRdb's listing. This chain connects TRBV12-3 or TRBV12-4 to TRBJ1-1; the D segment call TRBD1 is taken from the table without a DNA check. The CDR3 is made up of 17 amino acids, end residues included. CDR3: CASSLWQGALSPSILVM.

V usage is TRBV20-1 and J usage is TRBJ2-4; D may be TRBD1 (6 bases). The DNA end is a closer match to TRBJ2-7, so the J assignment may be wrong. In germline, CDR1 is DFQATT, CDR2 SNEGSKA (reference sequence). The CDR3 covers 14 residues. CDR3 amino acids: CSASPSGHQYEQYF. The CDR3 DNA follows: TGCAGTGCTAGTCCCTCGGGACACCAATACGAGCAGTACTTC.

This clonotype came up many times. Because the CDR3 is missing its conserved closing phenylalanine or tryptophan, this is likely a read error. The DNA is omitted, as the CDR3 cannot be located on it reliably, and the CDR3 follows TCRdb's listing. This sequence joins TRBV7-8 and TRBJ2-7; the DNA was not compared with TRBD1, the D call given in the table. Germline-derived CDR1 and CDR2 are SGHVS and FQNEAQ. The CDR3 adds up to 16 amino acids, both ends counted. This CDR3 is CASSLEDRVGGYTFGS.

CDR3 loop: CASSLYGSGETQYF. The CDR3 nucleotides read TGCGCCAGCAGCTTGTACGGGTCGGGGGAGACCCAGTACTTC. The J gene is TRBJ2-5, the V gene TRBV5-1, with a possible D match to TRBD2 (5 bases). V lost 1 base and J lost 5, with 12 bases in between. The CDR3 covers 14 residues. CDR1 SGHRS and CDR2 YFSETQ come from the germline V gene.

This clonotype was counted ten times or more. The J gene is TRBJ2-2, the V gene TRBV28, with a possible D match to TRBD2 (6 bases). Trimming took off 3 bases at V and 1 base at J, with 9 bases between the two ends. The CDR3 is made up of 15 amino acids. Germline CDR1 and CDR2: MDHEN and SYDVKM. The CDR3: CASSFLGGNTGELFF. The DNA for the CDR3 is TGTGCCAGCAGTTTTCTCGGGGGGAACACCGGGGAGCTGTTTTTT.

This clonotype was detected ten times or more. The J gene is TRBJ2-7, the V gene TRBV6-1; no clear D gene. Germline V gene lookup returns CDR1 MNHNS and CDR2 SASEGT. CDR3 length: 11 residues. V was pared by 8 bases and J by 6 bases, with 11 bases between. The CDR3 DNA sequence: TGTGCCAGCGCCCATGGGTCCGAGCAGTACTTC. Its translation is CASAHGSEQYF.

This clonotype was seen only a few times. This sequence joins TRBV5-1 and TRBJ2-5; the D is unclear. CDR1 SGHRS and CDR2 YFSETQ come from the germline V gene. The CDR3 contains 16 residues. V shed 4 bases and J shed 7 bases, with 23 bases lying between them. The CDR3 coding sequence is TGCGCCAGCAGCCCTTTCCTCGACTCCCCGAAAGCGACCCAGTACTTC. This sequence encodes CASSPFLDSPKATQYF.

This clonotype was detected only a few times. The chain links TRBV19 to TRBJ2-7; D gene unclear. This CDR3 has 15 residues. V shed 1 base and J shed 7 bases, with 17 bases lying between them. In germline, CDR1 is LNHDA, CDR2 SQIVND (reference sequence). CDR3 nucleotides: TGTGCCAGTAGTATAGGCCCCCTCGAGCACAATGAGCAGTACTTC. It yields the protein CASSIGPLEHNEQYF.

The chain employs TRBV29-1 and TRBJ2-3; 11 nucleotides agree with TRBD1. Losses at the gene ends were 8 bases for V and 4 bases for J; bases not matched to a gene: 8. CDR3 length: 14 residues. Germline V gene lookup returns CDR1 SQVTM and CDR2 ANQGSEA. CDR3 in amino acids: CSTLGTGGADTQYF. In DNA form, the CDR3 reads TGCAGCACCCTGGGGACAGGGGGTGCAGATACGCAGTATTTT.

This clonotype was observed many times. V usage is TRBV7-8 and J usage is TRBJ1-1; D unclear. V was trimmed by 2 bases and J by 2 bases, leaving 9 bases between them. CDR1 and CDR2 (germline): SGHVS, FQNEAQ. The length of the CDR3 is 14 residues. The DNA for the CDR3 is TGTGCCAGCAGCTTACCCCTGACCAACACTGAAGCTTTCTTT. It specifies CASSLPLTNTEAFF.

This clonotype was detected only a few times. Given a much more abundant clone one base away, this may be a read error. The chain carries TRBV28 and TRBJ2-7; D is possibly TRBD2 (6 bases). Trimming stripped 4 bases from V and 8 bases from J, with 18 bases between. This CDR3 region has 14 residues. CDR1 and CDR2 from the germline V gene are MDHEN and SYDVKM. The chain's CDR3 is CASSSPGEANKQYF. The CDR3 coding sequence is TGTGCCAGCAGTTCTCCGGGGGAAGCCAATAAGCAGTACTTC. Variable domain in full (rest from reference TRBV28 and TRBJ2-7): DVKVTQSSRYLVKRTGEKVFLECVQDMDHENMFWYRQDPGLGLRLIYFSYDVKMKEKGDIPEGYSVSREKKERFSLILESASTNQTSMYLCASSSPGEANKQYFGPGTRLTVT.

This clonotype was picked up a small number of times. CDR3 sequence: CASSGVNEQFF. The DNA for the CDR3 is TGCGCCAGCAGTGGGGTAAATGAGCAGTTCTTC. V gene TRBV4-1 combines with J gene TRBJ2-1; no firm D call. The ends were cut back, 6 bases at V and 7 bases at J, with 7 bases in the middle. The CDR3 is 11 amino acids. Germline V lookup: CDR1 MGHRA, CDR2 YSYEKL.

This clonotype was seen repeatedly, ten times or more. A much more abundant neighbour one base away suggests this may be a read error. V usage is TRBV6-1 and J usage is TRBJ2-7; possible D gene TRBD1, 6 bases. From germline, CDR1 is MNHNS and CDR2 SASEGT. The CDR3 loop spans 14 amino acids. Trimming removed 6 bases from V and 7 bases from J, with 19 bases in between. The CDR3 coding sequence is TGTGCCAGCAGCTCCCCGGACAGCTACAATGAGCAGTACTTC. This gives the protein CASSSPDSYNEQYF.

This chain links TRBV7-8 with TRBJ2-7; 13 bases line up with TRBD2. V shed 4 bases and J 6 bases; nucleotides not matched to a gene: 3. Per the germline V gene, CDR1 is SGHVS and CDR2 is FQNEAQ. This CDR3 contains 14 residues. The CDR3, as DNA: TGTGCCAGCAGCTCCAGGACTAGCGGGGGCGAGCAGTACTTC. This encodes CASSSRTSGGEQYF.

By sample share, this clonotype is medium-sized (0.01 to 0.1%). The CDR3 loop is CASSLVLDRGNYGYTF. The CDR3, as DNA: TGTGCCAGCAGCTTAGTTCTCGACAGGGGAAACTATGGCTACACCTTC. V and J are TRBV7-9 and TRBJ1-2, with TRBD1 identical over 8 bases. This CDR3 spans 16 amino acids. V lost 1 base and J lost 2; bases outside the gene matches: 6. Germline V gives CDR1 SEHNR, CDR2 FQNEAQ (reference sequence).

The chain couples TRBV9 to TRBJ2-7, with 9 positions matching TRBD1. The ends lost 0 bases at V and 3 bases at J; junction bases unmatched: 4. Germline CDR1 is SGDLS and CDR2 is YYNGEE. The CDR3 is made up of 15 amino acids. The CDR3 region is CASSVAGTGNYEQYF. CDR3 coding DNA: TGTGCCAGCAGCGTAGCCGGGACAGGGAACTACGAGCAGTACTTC.

This clonotype showed up many times. The chain combines TRBV5-4 with TRBJ2-1; no firm D call. This CDR3 has 16 amino acids. The V end was cut by 4 bases, the J end by 5 bases, with 19 bases between. Per the germline V gene, CDR1 is SGHNT and CDR2 is YYREEE (reference sequence). The CDR3 loop reads CASSPLPPPLNNEQFF. The CDR3 nucleotides are TGTGCCAGCAGCCCTCTGCCCCCGCCCTTGAACAATGAGCAGTTCTTC. Drawing the rest from reference TRBV5-4 and TRBJ2-1, the complete variable domain is ETGVTQSPTHLIKTRGQQVTLRCSSQSGHNTVSWYQQALGQGPQFIFQYYREEENGRGNFPPRFSGLQFPNYSSELNVNALELDDSALYLCASSPLPPPLNNEQFFGPGTRLTVL.

This clonotype is categorized as medium-sized. The chain links TRBV11-2 to TRBJ2-6, with D perhaps TRBD1 (5 bases). The CDR3 runs 20 residues. Trimming took 0 bases from V and 0 from J, leaving 18 bases between them. The germline V gene has CDR1 SGHAT and CDR2 FQNNGV. This chain's CDR3 is CASSLDGQGLMLSGANVLTF. The CDR3 coding sequence is TGTGCCAGCAGCTTAGATGGGCAGGGCCTTATGCTCTCTGGGGCCAACGTCCTGACTTTC.

The table lists this clonotype with a few counts. The V and J genes are TRBV5-1 and TRBJ1-6; 7 bases line up with TRBD1. Germline V gene lookup returns CDR1 SGHRS and CDR2 YFSETQ. This CDR3 region has 13 residues. The V segment lost 4 bases and the J segment 12 bases; nucleotides outside the gene matches: 7. DNA for the CDR3: TGCGCCAGCAGCACCAACCGACAGGGACCCCTCCACTTT. Protein: CASSTNRQGPLHF.

This clonotype was found a few times. The rearrangement links TRBV3-1 to TRBJ2-5; D unresolved. Germline V gene lookup returns CDR1 LGHDT and CDR2 YNNKEL (reference sequence). The V end lost 1 base, the J end lost 0 bases, and 3 bases lay between the germline ends. The CDR3 contains 13 residues. CDR3 nucleotide sequence: TGTGCCAGCAGCCAAGCTTACCAAGAGACCCAGTACTTC. This gives the protein CASSQAYQETQYF.

This clonotype showed up many times. It may be a read error: a sequence one base away is much more abundant. The chain has TRBV6-1 and TRBJ2-5; D possibly matches TRBD1 or TRBD2 (5 bases each). This CDR3 contains 14 residues. Looked up from germline, CDR1 is MNHNS and CDR2 is SASEGT. V shed 7 bases and J shed 11 bases, with 23 bases lying between them. CDR3 DNA sequence: TGTGCCAGCACCCATGGGGGTTCCTACAATGAGCAGTACTTC. Translating gives CASTHGGSYNEQYF.

This clonotype was recorded many times. The V call is TRBV7-3, the J call TRBJ2-1; 15 bases map to TRBD2. Per the germline V gene, CDR1 is SGHTA and CDR2 is FQGTGA. The CDR3 totals 16 residues. Losses at the gene ends were 5 bases for V and 8 bases for J; bases not matched to a gene: 7. The CDR3 protein is CASSPTGLAGGHEQFF. CDR3 DNA: TGTGCCAGCAGCCCAACGGGACTAGCGGGGGGCCATGAGCAGTTCTTC.